The T cell receptor beta chain under discussion was sequenced for a study of identical twins. Study-level results: Fewer insertions were carried by abundant cord blood beta clonotypes, but none was seen in memory repertoires. Zero-insertion analyses could be partly confounded by invariant MAIT and iNKT cells.

In TCRdb, the 5' RACE reads were re-called with MiXCR into one record per CDR3 protein. The data show 460,000 or so distinct CDR3 sequences, approximately 15% seen once. Healthy Caucasians provided all donations. Notes on this clonotype: As yet, its antigen is unknown.

CDR1 and CDR2 (germline): DFQATT, SNEGSKA (reference sequence). CDR3 length: 14 residues. The V segment lost 6 bases and the J segment 9 bases; nucleotides outside the gene matches: 10. These data also featured in a second study, about yellow fever vaccine responses in identical twins.

The source material was CD4+ T cells sorted from blood. The sequence was obtained from a woman aged 18-29 years in good health. This rearrangement joins TRBV20-1 to TRBJ2-3; 12 nucleotides match TRBD1. CDR3 bases: TGCAGTGCGCCCAAGGCGGGACAGGGGGCGACGCAGTATTTT. Amino acid sequence: CSAPKAGQGATQYF.